This T cell receptor beta chain was obtained from a study of T cells in Graves' hyperthyroidism and ophthalmopathy. There are 13 residues in the CDR3. Germline-derived CDR1 and CDR2 are SGHAT and FQNNGV. Between the trimmed V and J ends, which lost 7 bases and 7 bases, there was a span of 17 bases. This clonotype has at least ten counts. The investigators amplified TCR beta CDR3 regions from RNA transcripts. With the HTBI primer set, the TCR CDR3 went through a first round of RT-PCR. TCRdb reprocessed the multiplex PCR reads with MiXCR, giving one entry per CDR3 protein. The sample yields fewer than 750,000 distinct CDR3 sequences, about 14% seen once.

Sequenced input: blood. This receptor was obtained from a woman aged 50 to 65 with Graves' ophthalmopathy. The rearrangement links TRBV11-2 to TRBJ2-7, with a tentative D call TRBD1 (6 bases). The CDR3 loop reads CASMPGHQGEQYF. The DNA of the CDR3 is TGTGCCAGCATGCCGGGACATCAAGGGGAGCAGTACTTC.